These 4 T cell receptor beta chains came from one sample sequenced in a study of cytomegalovirus exposure and HLA in healthy donors (TCRdb year 2017). Libraries came from the immunoSEQ multiplex PCR assay. A mixture of 60 forward primers for TCR Vbeta segments and 13 reverse primers for TCR Jbeta segments was used in the multiplex PCR. The table comes from immuneACCESS by way of TCRdb, which keeps in-frame sequences with V and J called. Part of the clones is missing from these tables; in studies checked, under half for an unresolved V gene and the rest for unknown reasons. The sample table shows over 150,000 clones, and 65% to 85% are seen once. The ten most abundant clones make up 2.8% of the sample. Sequences were obtained from PBMCs. These receptors all stem from a man younger than 35 in good health and CMV-seronegative.

V gene TRBV2 combines with J gene TRBJ2-5; no definite D call. The CDR3 loop spans 16 amino acids. CDR1 SNHLY and CDR2 FYNNEI come from the germline V gene. Trimming took off 5 bases at V and 0 bases at J, with 16 bases between the two ends. CDR3 region: CASSFENPWYQETQYF. As DNA, the CDR3 is TGTGCCAGCAGTTTCGAGAATCCTTGGTACCAAGAGACCCAGTACTTC.

CDR3 protein: CASSIGTPEGIQYF. CDR3 coding DNA: TGCGCCAGCAGCATCGGGACACCCGAGGGCATTCAGTACTTC. The V call is TRBV5-1, the J call TRBJ2-4; D might be TRBD1 (6 bases). CDR3 length: 14 amino acids. The germline CDR1 and CDR2 sequences are SGHRS and YFSETQ. V was trimmed by 4 bases and J by 9 bases, leaving 17 bases between them.

This chain links TRBV27 with TRBJ2-7; possibly TRBD2 for D (6 bases). Germline assignment: CDR1 MNHEY and CDR2 SMNVEV (reference sequence). Trimming left V 3 bases short and J 2 bases short, with 14 bases between. The CDR3 runs to 15 residues. In DNA form, the CDR3 reads TGTGCCAGCAGTTTCGGGGAGGCGGGGCCCTACGAGCAGTACTTC. The encoded protein is CASSFGEAGPYEQYF.

This chain uses TRBV19 with TRBJ2-5; 9 nucleotides agree with TRBD2. CDR3 length: 16 residues. Germline CDR1 and CDR2: LNHDA and SQIVND (reference sequence). J gave up 5 bases and V 7 bases, and 14 bases lay outside the gene matches. CDR3 in amino acids: CASTSLGTSGRETQYF. CDR3 bases: TGTGCCAGTACCTCCCTGGGAACTAGCGGGCGGGAGACCCAGTACTTC. Combining the CDR3 with reference TRBV19 and TRBJ2-5 gives the whole variable domain DGGITQSPKYLFRKEGQNVTLSCEQNLNHDAMYWYRQDPGQGLRLIYYSQIVNDFQKGDIAEGYSVSREKKESFPLTVTSAQKNPTAFYLCASTSLGTSGRETQYFGPGTRLLVL.